This T cell receptor beta chain comes out of a study of blood T cell repertoires in COVID-19. TCRdb keeps only in-frame clones here, not all; method: immunoSEQ multiplex PCR. This table has about 44,000 clones, about 85% appearing once. The ends were cut back, 5 bases at V and 3 bases at J, with 11 bases in the middle. This CDR3 has 13 residues. This rearrangement joins TRBV12-3 or TRBV12-4 to TRBJ2-7; possibly TRBD1 for D (6 bases). The material sequenced was peripheral blood. This sequence was found in an elderly woman in a cohort sampled during active or convalescent COVID-19. CDR3 protein: CASSQGLRYEQYF. The CDR3 DNA reads as TGTGCCAGCAGTCAGGGGTTACGCTACGAGCAGTACTTC.